This T cell receptor beta chain stems from a study of cytomegalovirus exposure and HLA in healthy donors. Vbeta (60) and Jbeta (13) primers were used in the PCR. Assay used: immunoSEQ multiplex PCR; TCRdb lists only in-frame clones, some missing. The repertoire has 99,000 or so clones, around 77% of them found once; the top ten carry over 7.5%. Study outcomes and limitations: HLA-A and HLA-B allele assignments for most subjects were reportedly predicted accurately using TCR beta sequences.

As for this clone: What it binds is unknown.

This CDR3 has 15 amino acids. V was trimmed by 4 bases and J by 3 bases, leaving 16 bases between them. CDR1 and CDR2 (germline): LNHDA, SQIVND (reference sequence). This chain joins TRBV19 and TRBJ2-7; a weak D match, TRBD2 (6 bases). Sequenced input: PBMCs. The source is a middle-aged woman in good health and CMV-seropositive. CDR3 amino acids: CASSTDGGTIYEQYF. CDR3 coding DNA: TGTGCCAGTAGTACGGACGGGGGAACCATCTACGAGCAGTACTTC.